A single T cell receptor beta chain is shown here with its context. The data were produced by immunoSEQ multiplex PCR, yet TCRdb's version contains in-frame clones alone and is incomplete. Of about 490,000 clones listed, over 75% are singletons. The data were obtained in a study of blood T cell repertoires in COVID-19. The CDR3 is 15 amino acids. From germline, CDR1 is MDHEN and CDR2 SYDVKM. Trimming removed 1 base from V and 5 bases from J, with 11 bases in between. The source of this sequence is a human donor in a cohort sampled during active COVID-19. The source material was peripheral blood. This chain uses TRBV28 with TRBJ2-2, with D hard to call. The CDR3 region is CASSLSDAGTGELFF. Here the CDR3 DNA reads TGTGCCAGCAGTTTATCAGACGCCGGGACCGGGGAGCTGTTTTTT.